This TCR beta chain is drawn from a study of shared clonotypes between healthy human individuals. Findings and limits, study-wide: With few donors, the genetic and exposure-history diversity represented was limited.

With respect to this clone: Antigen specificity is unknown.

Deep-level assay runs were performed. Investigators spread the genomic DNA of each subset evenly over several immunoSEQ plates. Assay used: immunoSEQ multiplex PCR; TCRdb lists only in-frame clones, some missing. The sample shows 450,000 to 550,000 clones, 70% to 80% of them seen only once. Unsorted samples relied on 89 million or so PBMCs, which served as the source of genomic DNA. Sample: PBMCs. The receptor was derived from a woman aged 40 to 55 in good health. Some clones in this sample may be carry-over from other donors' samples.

CDR3: CASSFKEGLTYNEQFF. In DNA, the CDR3 is TGTGCCAGCAGCTTCAAGGAGGGACTAACCTACAATGAGCAGTTCTTC. The genes are TRBV7-8 and TRBJ2-1, with 7 positions matching TRBD2. Germline V gene sequence: CDR1 SGHVS, CDR2 FQNEAQ. The CDR3 has 16 amino acids. J gave up 2 bases and V 3 bases, and 7 bases lay outside the gene matches.